In its sample, the clone carrying this T cell receptor (beta chain) was seen many times. Its antigen remains unknown. The data were obtained in a study of Graves' ophthalmopathy and Graves' hyperthyroidism. Overall study results and limits: The model predicted progression of ophthalmopathy with a sensitivity of more than 60%, and its specificity was less than 85%. The majority of expanded thyroid clonotypes above 0.001 frequency also occurred in blood.

The study amplified TCR beta CDR3 regions using RNA transcripts. Second-round multiplex PCR came after first-round RT-PCR with HTBI primers. TCRdb analysed the multiplex PCR reads with MiXCR anew, one entry per CDR3 protein. This sample has more than 1,000,000 distinct CDR3 sequences, with less than 45% found just once. Germline V lookup: CDR1 SGHVS, CDR2 FQNEAQ. The V end lost 1 base, the J end lost 2 bases, and 8 bases lay between the germline ends. The CDR3 runs to 15 residues. Sequencing used peripheral blood or thyroid tissue (not recorded which). The sequence derives from an adult man with Graves' hyperthyroidism. The chain joins TRBV7-8 to TRBJ1-4; D perhaps matches TRBD1 (5 bases). The CDR3, as DNA: TGTGCCAGCAGCTTAGGGGGGATGACTAATGAAAAACTGTTTTTT. Its protein product is CASSLGGMTNEKLFF.